This record covers a single T cell receptor (beta chain). Antigen specificity is unknown. The sample is drawn from a study of T cell repertoires in cytomegalovirus infection. Background on the study: The public TCR beta signatures pointed to both CMV infection and matching HLA type.

This CDR3 contains 15 residues. CDR1 and CDR2 from the germline V gene are MGHDK and SYGVNS. Trimming at V came to 0 bases and at J to 2 bases, leaving 4 bases not matched to a gene. TCRdb reprocessed the reads via MiXCR and lists one record per CDR3 protein. Altogether hundreds of thousands of distinct CDR3 sequences are present, around 29% being singletons, with the ten largest covering more than 12%. General observations from the study: CMV carriers with the relevant HLA were identified by cumulative public TCR beta family frequency.

The sequencing here drew on cultured CD8+ T cells from PBMCs, taken from culture after CMV antigen stimulation. This chain joins TRBV25-1 and TRBJ2-7; TRBD2 aligns across 7 bases. The TCR originated in a human donor in good health (CMV status not recorded). Some clones in this sample may be carry-over from other donors' samples. In DNA, the CDR3 is TGTGCCAGCAGTGAATACCGGGGGGTCACCTACGAGCAGTACTTC. Translation gives CASSEYRGVTYEQYF.